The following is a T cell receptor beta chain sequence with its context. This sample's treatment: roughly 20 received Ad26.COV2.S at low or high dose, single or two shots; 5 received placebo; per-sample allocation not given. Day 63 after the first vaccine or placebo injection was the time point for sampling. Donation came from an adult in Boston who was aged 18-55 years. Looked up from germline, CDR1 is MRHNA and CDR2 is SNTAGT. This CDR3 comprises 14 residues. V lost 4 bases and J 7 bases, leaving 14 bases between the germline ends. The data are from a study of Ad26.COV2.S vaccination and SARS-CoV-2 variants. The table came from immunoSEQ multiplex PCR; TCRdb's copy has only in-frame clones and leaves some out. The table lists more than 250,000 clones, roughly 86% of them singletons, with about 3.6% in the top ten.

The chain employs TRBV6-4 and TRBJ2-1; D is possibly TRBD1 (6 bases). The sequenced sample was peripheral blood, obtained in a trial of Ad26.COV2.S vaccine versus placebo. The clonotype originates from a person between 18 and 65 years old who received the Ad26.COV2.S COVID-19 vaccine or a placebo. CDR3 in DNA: TGTGCCAGCAGTGGGCTAACAGGGATGAATGAGCAGTTCTTC. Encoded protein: CASSGLTGMNEQFF.